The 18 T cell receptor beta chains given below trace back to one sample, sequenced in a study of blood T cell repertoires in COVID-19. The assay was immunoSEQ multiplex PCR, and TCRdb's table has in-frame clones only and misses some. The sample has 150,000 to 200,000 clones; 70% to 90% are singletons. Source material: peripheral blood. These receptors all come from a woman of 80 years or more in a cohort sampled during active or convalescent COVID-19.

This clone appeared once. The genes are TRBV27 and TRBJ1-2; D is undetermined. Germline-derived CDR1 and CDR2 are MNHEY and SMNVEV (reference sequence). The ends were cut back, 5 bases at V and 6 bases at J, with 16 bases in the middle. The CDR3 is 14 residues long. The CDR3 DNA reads TGTGCCAGCAGTCCCCAGGTGATCCCTGATGGCTACACCTTC. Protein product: CASSPQVIPDGYTF.

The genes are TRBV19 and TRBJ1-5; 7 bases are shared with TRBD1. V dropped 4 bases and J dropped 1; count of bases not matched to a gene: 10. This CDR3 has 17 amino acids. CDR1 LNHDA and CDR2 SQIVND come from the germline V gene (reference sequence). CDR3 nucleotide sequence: TGTGCCAGTAGTACGGGCAGGGGGGTTGTCAGCAATCAGCCCCAGCATTTT. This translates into CASSTGRGVVSNQPQHF.

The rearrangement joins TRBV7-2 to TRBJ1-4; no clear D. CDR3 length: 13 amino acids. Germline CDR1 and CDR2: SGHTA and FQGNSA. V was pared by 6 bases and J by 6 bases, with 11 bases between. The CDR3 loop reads CASSMPPDEKLFF. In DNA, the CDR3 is TGTGCCAGCAGTATGCCTCCGGATGAAAAACTGTTTTTT.

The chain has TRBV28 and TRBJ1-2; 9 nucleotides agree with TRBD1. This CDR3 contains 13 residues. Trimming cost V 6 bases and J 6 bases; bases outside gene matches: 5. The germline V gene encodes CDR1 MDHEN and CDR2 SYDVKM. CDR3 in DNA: TGTGCCAGCAGGCGGCGGGACAGGGATGGCTACACCTTC. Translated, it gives CASRRRDRDGYTF.

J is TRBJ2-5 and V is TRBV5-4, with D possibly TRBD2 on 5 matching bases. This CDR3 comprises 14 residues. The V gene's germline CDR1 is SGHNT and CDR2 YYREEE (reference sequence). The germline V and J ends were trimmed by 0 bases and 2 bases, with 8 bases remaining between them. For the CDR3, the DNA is TGTGCCAGCAGCTTGGGCCGGGGACAAGAGACCCAGTACTTC. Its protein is CASSLGRGQETQYF.

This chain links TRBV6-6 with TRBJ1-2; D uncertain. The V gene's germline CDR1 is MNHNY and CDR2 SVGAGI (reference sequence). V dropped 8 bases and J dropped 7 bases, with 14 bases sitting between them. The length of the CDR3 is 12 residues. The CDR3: CASAPGEGGYTF. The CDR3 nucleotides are TGTGCCAGCGCCCCCGGCGAGGGTGGCTACACCTTC.

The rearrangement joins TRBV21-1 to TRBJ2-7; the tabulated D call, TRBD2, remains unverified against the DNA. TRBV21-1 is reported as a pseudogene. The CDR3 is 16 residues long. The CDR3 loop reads CASRHAQQEGSYEQYV. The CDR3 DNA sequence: TGTGCCAGCAGACACGCCCAGCAGGAGGGCTCCTACGAGCAGTACGTC.

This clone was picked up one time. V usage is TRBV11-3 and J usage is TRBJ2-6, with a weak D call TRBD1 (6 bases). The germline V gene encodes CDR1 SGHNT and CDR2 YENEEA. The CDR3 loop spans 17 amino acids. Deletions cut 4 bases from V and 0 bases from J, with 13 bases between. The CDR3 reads CASSSGRGFSGANVLTF. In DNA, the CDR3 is TGTGCCAGCAGCTCTGGCAGGGGCTTCTCTGGGGCCAACGTCCTGACTTTC.

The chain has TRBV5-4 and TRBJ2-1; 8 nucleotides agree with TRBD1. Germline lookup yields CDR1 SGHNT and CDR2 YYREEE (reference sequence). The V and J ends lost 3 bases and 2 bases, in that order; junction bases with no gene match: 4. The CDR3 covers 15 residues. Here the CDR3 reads CASSSDRGPYNEQFF. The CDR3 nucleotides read TGTGCCAGCAGCTCTGACAGGGGCCCCTACAATGAGCAGTTCTTC.

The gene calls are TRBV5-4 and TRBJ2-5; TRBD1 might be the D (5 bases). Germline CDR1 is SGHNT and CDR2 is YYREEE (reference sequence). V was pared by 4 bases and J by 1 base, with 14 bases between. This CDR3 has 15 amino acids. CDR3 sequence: CASSQDGHSQETQYF. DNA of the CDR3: TGTGCCAGCAGCCAAGATGGACACTCCCAAGAGACCCAGTACTTC.

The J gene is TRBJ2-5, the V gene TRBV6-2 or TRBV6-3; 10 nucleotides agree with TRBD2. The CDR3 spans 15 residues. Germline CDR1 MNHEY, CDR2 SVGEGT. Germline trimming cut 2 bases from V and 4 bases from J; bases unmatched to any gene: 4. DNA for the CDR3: TGTGCCAGCAGTTACCAGCGGGGGGGCCGAGAGACCCAGTACTTC. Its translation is CASSYQRGGRETQYF.

The CDR3, as DNA: TGTGCCAGCAGCCCAAGGACAATCACAGATACGCAGTATTTT. Its translation: CASSPRTITDTQYF. The chain couples TRBV5-4 to TRBJ2-3, with D perhaps matching TRBD1 (5 bases). This CDR3 has 14 amino acids. Germline V lookup: CDR1 SGHNT, CDR2 YYREEE (reference sequence). Deletions cut 4 bases from V and 2 bases from J, with 11 bases between.

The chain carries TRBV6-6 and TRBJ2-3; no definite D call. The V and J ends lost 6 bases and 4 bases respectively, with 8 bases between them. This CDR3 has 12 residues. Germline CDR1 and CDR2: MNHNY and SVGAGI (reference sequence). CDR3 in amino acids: CASRNSADTQYF. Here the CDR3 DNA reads TGTGCCAGCAGAAACTCGGCAGATACGCAGTATTTT.

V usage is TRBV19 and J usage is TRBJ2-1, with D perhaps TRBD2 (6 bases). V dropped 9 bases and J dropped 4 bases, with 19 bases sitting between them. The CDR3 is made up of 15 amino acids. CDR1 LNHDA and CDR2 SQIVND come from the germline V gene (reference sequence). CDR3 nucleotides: TGTGCCAGCTCCCCCACTAGCCTCATTTACAATGAGCAGTTCTTC. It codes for CASSPTSLIYNEQFF.

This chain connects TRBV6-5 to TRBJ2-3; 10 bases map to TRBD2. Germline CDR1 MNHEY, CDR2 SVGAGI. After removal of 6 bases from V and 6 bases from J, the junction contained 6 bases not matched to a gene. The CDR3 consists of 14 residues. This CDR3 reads CASRERGGTDTQYF. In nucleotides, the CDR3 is TGTGCCAGCAGGGAGCGGGGGGGAACCGATACGCAGTATTTT.

This CDR3 is CASSFTTENTIYF. CDR3 DNA sequence: TGTGCCAGCAGTTTTACGACTGAAAACACCATATATTTT. The chain links TRBV12-3 or TRBV12-4 to TRBJ1-3; D unresolved. V was pared by 3 bases and J by 6 bases, with 9 bases between. The CDR3 is 13 residues long.

The CDR3 loop reads CASKPTYSGGGTYGNEQFF. The DNA for the CDR3 is TGTGCCAGCAAGCCCACCTATAGCGGGGGGGGGACATATGGCAATGAGCAGTTCTTC. This chain joins TRBV11-2 and TRBJ2-1, with 11 bases that match TRBD2. Germline lookup yields CDR1 SGHAT and CDR2 FQNNGV. The CDR3 covers 19 residues. V gave up 7 bases and J gave up 6 bases; unmatched junction bases: 20.

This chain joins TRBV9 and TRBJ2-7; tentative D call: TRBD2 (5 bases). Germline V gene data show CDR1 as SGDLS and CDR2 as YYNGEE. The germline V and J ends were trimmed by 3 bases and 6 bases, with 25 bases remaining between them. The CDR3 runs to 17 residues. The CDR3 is CASSEDPGGESGSEQYF. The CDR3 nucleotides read TGTGCCAGCAGCGAGGACCCCGGCGGTGAGTCGGGGAGCGAGCAGTACTTC.